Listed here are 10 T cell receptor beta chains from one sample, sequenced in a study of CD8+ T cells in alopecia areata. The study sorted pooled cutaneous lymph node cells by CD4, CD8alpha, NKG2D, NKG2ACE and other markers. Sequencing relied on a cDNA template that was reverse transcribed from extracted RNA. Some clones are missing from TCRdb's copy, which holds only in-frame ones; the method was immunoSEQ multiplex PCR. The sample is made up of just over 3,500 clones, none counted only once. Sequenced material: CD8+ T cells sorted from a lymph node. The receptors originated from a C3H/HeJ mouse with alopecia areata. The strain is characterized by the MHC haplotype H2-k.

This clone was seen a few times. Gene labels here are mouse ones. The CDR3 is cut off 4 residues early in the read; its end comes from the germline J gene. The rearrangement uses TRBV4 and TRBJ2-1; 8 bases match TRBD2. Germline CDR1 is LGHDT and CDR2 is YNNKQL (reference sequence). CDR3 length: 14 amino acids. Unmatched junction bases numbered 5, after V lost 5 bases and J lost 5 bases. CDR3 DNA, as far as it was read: TGTGCCAGCAGCAGGGACTGGTCAGATGCT. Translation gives CASSRDWSDA. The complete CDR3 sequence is CASSRDWSDAEQFF.

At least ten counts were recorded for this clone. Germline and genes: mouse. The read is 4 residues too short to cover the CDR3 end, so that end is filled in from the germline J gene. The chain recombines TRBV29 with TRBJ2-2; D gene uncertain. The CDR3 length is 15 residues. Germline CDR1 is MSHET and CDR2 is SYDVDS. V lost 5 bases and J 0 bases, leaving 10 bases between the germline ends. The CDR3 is CASSPLTTNTGQLYF. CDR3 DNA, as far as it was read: TGTGCTAGCAGTCCGTTGACAACAAACACCGGG.

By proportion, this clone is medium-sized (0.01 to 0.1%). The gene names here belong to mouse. The CDR3 bases that were read are TGTGCCAGCAGACCCCAGAAAAACTCC. Translating it yields CASRPQKNS. The whole CDR3 reads CASRPQKNSDYTF. The chain uses TRBV19 and TRBJ1-2; D uncertain. The CDR3 is cut off 4 residues early in the read; its end comes from the germline J gene. The V gene's germline CDR1 is FNHDT and CDR2 SITEND (reference sequence). This CDR3 is built from 13 residues. V lost 5 bases, J lost 1 base, and 9 bases lay in between. Looking up the rest from reference TRBV19 and TRBJ1-2 gives the full variable domain: GGIITQTPKFLIGQEGQKLTLKCQQNFNHDTMYWYRQDSGKGLRLIYYSITENDLQKGDLSEGYDASREKKSSFSLTVTSAQKNEMAVFLCASRPQKNSDYTFGSGTRLLVI.

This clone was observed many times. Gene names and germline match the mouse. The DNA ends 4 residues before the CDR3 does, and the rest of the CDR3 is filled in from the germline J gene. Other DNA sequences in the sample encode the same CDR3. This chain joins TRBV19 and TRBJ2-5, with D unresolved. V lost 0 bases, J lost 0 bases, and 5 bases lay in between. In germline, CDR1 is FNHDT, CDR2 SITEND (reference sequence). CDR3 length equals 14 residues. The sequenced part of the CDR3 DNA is TGTGCCAGCAGTATAGGGGTTAACCAAGAC. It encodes CASSIGVNQD. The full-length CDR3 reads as CASSIGVNQDTQYF. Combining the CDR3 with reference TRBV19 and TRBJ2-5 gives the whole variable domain GGIITQTPKFLIGQEGQKLTLKCQQNFNHDTMYWYRQDSGKGLRLIYYSITENDLQKGDLSEGYDASREKKSSFSLTVTSAQKNEMAVFLCASSIGVNQDTQYFGPGTRLLVL.

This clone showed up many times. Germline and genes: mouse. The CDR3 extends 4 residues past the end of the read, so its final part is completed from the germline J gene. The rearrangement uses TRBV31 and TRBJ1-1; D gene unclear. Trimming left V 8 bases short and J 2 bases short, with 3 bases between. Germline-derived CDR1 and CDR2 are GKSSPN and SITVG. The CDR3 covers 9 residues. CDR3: CALNTEVFF. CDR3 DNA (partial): TGTGCCCTCAACACA.

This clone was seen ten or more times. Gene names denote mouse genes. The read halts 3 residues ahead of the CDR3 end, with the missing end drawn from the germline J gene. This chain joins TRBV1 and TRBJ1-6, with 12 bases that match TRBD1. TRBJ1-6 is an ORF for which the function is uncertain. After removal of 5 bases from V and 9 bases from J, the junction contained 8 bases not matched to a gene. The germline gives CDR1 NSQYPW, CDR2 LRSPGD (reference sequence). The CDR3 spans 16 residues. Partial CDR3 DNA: TGCACCTGCAGTCCGGGACAGGGGGCTAGGGGTTCGCCC. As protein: CTCSPGQGARGSP. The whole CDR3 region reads CTCSPGQGARGSPLYF.

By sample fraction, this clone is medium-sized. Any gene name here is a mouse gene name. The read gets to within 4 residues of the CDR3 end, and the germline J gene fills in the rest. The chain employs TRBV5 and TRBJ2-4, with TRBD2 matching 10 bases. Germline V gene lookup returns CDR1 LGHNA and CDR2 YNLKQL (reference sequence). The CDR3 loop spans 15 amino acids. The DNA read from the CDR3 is TGTGCCAGCAGCCAAGATGGACTGGGGGAAAAC. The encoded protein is CASSQDGLGEN. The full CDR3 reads CASSQDGLGENTLYF.

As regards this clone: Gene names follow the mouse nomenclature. The CDR3 sequence: CASSLGGGPSAETLYF. The CDR3 bases that were read are TGTGCTAGCAGTTTAGGGGGGGGCCCTAGTGCAGAA. This chain uses TRBV29 with TRBJ2-3; 8 bases match TRBD2. The read halts 4 residues ahead of the CDR3 end, with the missing end drawn from the germline J gene. V lost 2 bases to trimming and J lost 0 bases; unmatched junction nucleotides: 4. The CDR3 is 16 amino acids. CDR1 and CDR2 (germline): MSHET, SYDVDS. The complete variable domain, with remaining parts taken from reference TRBV29 and TRBJ2-3, reads DMKVTQMPRYLIKRMGENVLLECGQDMSHETMYWYRQDPGLGLQLIYISYDVDSNSEGDIPKGYRVSRKKREHFSLILDSAKTNQTSVYFCASSLGGGPSAETLYFGSGTRLTVL.

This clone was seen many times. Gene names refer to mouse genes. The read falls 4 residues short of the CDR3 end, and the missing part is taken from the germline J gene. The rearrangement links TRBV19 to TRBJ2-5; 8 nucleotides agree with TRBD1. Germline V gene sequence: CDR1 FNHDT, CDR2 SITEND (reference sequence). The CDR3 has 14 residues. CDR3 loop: CASSIGTGKDTQYF. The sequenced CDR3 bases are TGTGCCAGCAGTATAGGGACAGGGAAAGAC.

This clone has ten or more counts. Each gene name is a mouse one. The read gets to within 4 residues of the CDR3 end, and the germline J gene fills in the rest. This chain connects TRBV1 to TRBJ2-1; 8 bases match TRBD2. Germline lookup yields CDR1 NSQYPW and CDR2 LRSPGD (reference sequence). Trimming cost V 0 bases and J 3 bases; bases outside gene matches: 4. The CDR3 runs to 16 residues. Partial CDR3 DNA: TGCACCTGCAGTGCAGATAAACTGGGGGTCTATGCT. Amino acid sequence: CTCSADKLGVYA. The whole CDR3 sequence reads CTCSADKLGVYAEQFF.